The T cell receptor (beta chain) described here comes from a study of cytomegalovirus exposure and HLA in healthy donors. The CDR3 totals 18 residues. Germline CDR1 reads SGDLS; CDR2 reads YYNGEE. Germline trimming cut 0 bases from V and 5 bases from J; bases unmatched to any gene: 5. The primer mix had 60 Vbeta and 13 Jbeta primers. Assay: immunoSEQ multiplex PCR; the TCRdb copy retains only in-frame clones and omits some. This sample has some 100,000 clones, with roughly 82% found just once. In regard to this clone: Its specificity is unknown.

Study findings and constraints: A later analysis linked some 18,000 TCR beta sequences to HLA alleles at 0.05 false discovery rate. Follow-up analysis later connected one missense variant in DCLRE1C with trimming of TCR beta V- and J-genes.

This TCR was recovered from a woman aged 18-29 years in good health and CMV-seronegative. Sequencing was performed on PBMCs. This chain connects TRBV9 to TRBJ2-2, with 15 nucleotides matching TRBD2. CDR3 nucleotides: TGTGCCAGCAGCGTAGGGCTCGGACTAGCGGGGGGGACCGGGGAGCTGTTTTTT. It encodes CASSVGLGLAGGTGELFF.